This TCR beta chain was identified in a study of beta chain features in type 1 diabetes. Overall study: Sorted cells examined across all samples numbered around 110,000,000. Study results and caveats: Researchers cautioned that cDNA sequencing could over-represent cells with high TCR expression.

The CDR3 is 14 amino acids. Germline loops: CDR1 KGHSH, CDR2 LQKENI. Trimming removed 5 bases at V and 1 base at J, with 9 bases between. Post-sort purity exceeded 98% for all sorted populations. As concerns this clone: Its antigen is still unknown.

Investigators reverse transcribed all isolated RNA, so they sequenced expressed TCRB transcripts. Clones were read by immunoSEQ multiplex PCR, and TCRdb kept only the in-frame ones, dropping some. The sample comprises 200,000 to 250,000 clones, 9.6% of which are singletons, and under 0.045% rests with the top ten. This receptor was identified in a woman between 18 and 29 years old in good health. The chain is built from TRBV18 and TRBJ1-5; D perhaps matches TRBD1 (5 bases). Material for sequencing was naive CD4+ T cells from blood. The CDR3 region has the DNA TGTGCCAGCTCAGCAACAGGAAGCAATCAGCCCCAGCATTTT. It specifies CASSATGSNQPQHF.